The TCR beta chain described here comes from a study of T cells after yellow fever vaccination. Study at large: Each low-cell-number fraction was prepared by means of SMART-Seq v4 Ultra Low Input.

5'RACE template switching produced TCR cDNA carrying a universal primer site and UMIs. MiXCR was run by TCRdb on the 5' RACE reads, yielding one entry per CDR3 protein. The sample holds a few hundred thousand distinct CDR3 sequences; 6.9% are singletons and the top ten take roughly 0.9%. Trimming pared 6 bases from V and 4 bases from J, leaving 17 bases between. This CDR3 region has 14 residues. Germline loops: CDR1 DFQATT, CDR2 SNEGSKA (reference sequence). This clonotype has ten or more counts. Its antigen is currently unknown. Whole-study findings and limits: Among all clonotypes, a small share was observed in both CD4 and CD8 compartments. Reappearance after the booster was observed for most primary-vaccination clones (roughly 97% CD4, more than 70% CD8).

This TCR was recovered from a man aged 30 to 39 who received the YFV17D yellow fever vaccine. This chain joins TRBV20-1 and TRBJ2-3; D unresolved. The sequenced sample was CD4+ T cells sorted from PBMCs, obtained 15 days after the yellow fever booster vaccination. CDR3 sequence reads: CSASRVRSADTQYF. CDR3 sequence (DNA): TGCAGTGCGTCTAGAGTTCGCAGCGCAGATACGCAGTATTTT.